These T cell receptor beta chains were read from a single sample in a study of response to subunit inactivated influenza vaccine. TCRdb processed the RT-PCR reads anew with MiXCR; each CDR3 protein has one entry. Of roughly 160,000 distinct CDR3 sequences in the sample, about 10% were seen once. This specimen was CD8+ T cells sorted from PBMCs, taken less than 30 months after vaccination. The receptors shown here come from a man in his fifties or sixties who received an inactivated influenza vaccine. Both conserved end residues are part of each CDR3. The D gene is left open where the match is weak. Expanded clones get a size class; other rows say once, few or many, or leave the size out.

CDR3aa: CASSVGPPYNEQFF; CDR3nt: TGTGCCAGCAGCGTAGGCCCCCCCTACAATGAGCAGTTCTTC; abundance: few; d_gene: -; j_gene: TRBJ2-1; v_gene: TRBV9
CDR3aa: CASTSTQTQYF; CDR3nt: TGTGCCAGCACCTCTACTCAAACGCAGTATTTT; abundance: many; d_gene: -; j_gene: TRBJ2-3; v_gene: TRBV6-1
CDR3aa: CASSVTSGRYNEQFF; CDR3nt: TGTGCCAGCAGTGTCACTAGCGGGAGGTACAATGAGCAGTTCTTC; abundance: -; d_gene: TRBD2; j_gene: TRBJ2-1; v_gene: TRBV2
CDR3aa: CASSGTGTGIYEQFF; CDR3nt: TGTGCCAGCAGCGGAACCGGGACAGGGATATATGAGCAGTTCTTC; abundance: many; d_gene: TRBD1; j_gene: TRBJ2-1; v_gene: TRBV7-9
CDR3aa: CASSYAGLAGELFF; CDR3nt: TGTGCCAGCAGTTACGCGGGGCTGGCCGGGGAGCTGTTTTTT; abundance: few; d_gene: -; j_gene: TRBJ2-2; v_gene: TRBV6-5
CDR3aa: CASSGQGGSASTDTQYF; CDR3nt: TGTGCCAGCAGCGGGCAGGGAGGTAGCGCAAGCACAGATACGCAGTATTTT; abundance: few; d_gene: -; j_gene: TRBJ2-3; v_gene: TRBV9
CDR3aa: CSVGSRGETQYF; CDR3nt: TGCAGCGTTGGGAGCAGGGGGGAGACCCAGTACTTC; abundance: -; d_gene: TRBD1; j_gene: TRBJ2-5; v_gene: TRBV29-1
CDR3aa: CATSRERLAGFYEQYF; CDR3nt: TGTGCCACCAGCAGAGAGCGACTAGCGGGATTCTACGAGCAGTACTTC; abundance: many; d_gene: TRBD2; j_gene: TRBJ2-7; v_gene: TRBV15
CDR3aa: CASSYGQGADTQYF; CDR3nt: TGTGCCAGCAGTTATGGACAGGGGGCAGATACGCAGTATTTT; abundance: once; d_gene: TRBD1; j_gene: TRBJ2-3; v_gene: TRBV13
CDR3aa: CASSFSGRAYEQYF; CDR3nt: TGTGCCAGCAGCTTTAGCGGGAGGGCTTACGAGCAGTACTTC; abundance: few; d_gene: TRBD2; j_gene: TRBJ2-7; v_gene: TRBV7-8
CDR3aa: CASTMVAGFQETQYF; CDR3nt: TGTGCCAGCACCATGGTAGCCGGATTCCAAGAGACCCAGTACTTC; abundance: few; d_gene: -; j_gene: TRBJ2-5; v_gene: TRBV6-2/TRBV6-3
CDR3aa: CASSYTADKYQPQHF; CDR3nt: TGTGCCAGCAGTTACACTGCGGACAAATATCAGCCCCAGCATTTT; abundance: few; d_gene: -; j_gene: TRBJ1-5; v_gene: TRBV6-5